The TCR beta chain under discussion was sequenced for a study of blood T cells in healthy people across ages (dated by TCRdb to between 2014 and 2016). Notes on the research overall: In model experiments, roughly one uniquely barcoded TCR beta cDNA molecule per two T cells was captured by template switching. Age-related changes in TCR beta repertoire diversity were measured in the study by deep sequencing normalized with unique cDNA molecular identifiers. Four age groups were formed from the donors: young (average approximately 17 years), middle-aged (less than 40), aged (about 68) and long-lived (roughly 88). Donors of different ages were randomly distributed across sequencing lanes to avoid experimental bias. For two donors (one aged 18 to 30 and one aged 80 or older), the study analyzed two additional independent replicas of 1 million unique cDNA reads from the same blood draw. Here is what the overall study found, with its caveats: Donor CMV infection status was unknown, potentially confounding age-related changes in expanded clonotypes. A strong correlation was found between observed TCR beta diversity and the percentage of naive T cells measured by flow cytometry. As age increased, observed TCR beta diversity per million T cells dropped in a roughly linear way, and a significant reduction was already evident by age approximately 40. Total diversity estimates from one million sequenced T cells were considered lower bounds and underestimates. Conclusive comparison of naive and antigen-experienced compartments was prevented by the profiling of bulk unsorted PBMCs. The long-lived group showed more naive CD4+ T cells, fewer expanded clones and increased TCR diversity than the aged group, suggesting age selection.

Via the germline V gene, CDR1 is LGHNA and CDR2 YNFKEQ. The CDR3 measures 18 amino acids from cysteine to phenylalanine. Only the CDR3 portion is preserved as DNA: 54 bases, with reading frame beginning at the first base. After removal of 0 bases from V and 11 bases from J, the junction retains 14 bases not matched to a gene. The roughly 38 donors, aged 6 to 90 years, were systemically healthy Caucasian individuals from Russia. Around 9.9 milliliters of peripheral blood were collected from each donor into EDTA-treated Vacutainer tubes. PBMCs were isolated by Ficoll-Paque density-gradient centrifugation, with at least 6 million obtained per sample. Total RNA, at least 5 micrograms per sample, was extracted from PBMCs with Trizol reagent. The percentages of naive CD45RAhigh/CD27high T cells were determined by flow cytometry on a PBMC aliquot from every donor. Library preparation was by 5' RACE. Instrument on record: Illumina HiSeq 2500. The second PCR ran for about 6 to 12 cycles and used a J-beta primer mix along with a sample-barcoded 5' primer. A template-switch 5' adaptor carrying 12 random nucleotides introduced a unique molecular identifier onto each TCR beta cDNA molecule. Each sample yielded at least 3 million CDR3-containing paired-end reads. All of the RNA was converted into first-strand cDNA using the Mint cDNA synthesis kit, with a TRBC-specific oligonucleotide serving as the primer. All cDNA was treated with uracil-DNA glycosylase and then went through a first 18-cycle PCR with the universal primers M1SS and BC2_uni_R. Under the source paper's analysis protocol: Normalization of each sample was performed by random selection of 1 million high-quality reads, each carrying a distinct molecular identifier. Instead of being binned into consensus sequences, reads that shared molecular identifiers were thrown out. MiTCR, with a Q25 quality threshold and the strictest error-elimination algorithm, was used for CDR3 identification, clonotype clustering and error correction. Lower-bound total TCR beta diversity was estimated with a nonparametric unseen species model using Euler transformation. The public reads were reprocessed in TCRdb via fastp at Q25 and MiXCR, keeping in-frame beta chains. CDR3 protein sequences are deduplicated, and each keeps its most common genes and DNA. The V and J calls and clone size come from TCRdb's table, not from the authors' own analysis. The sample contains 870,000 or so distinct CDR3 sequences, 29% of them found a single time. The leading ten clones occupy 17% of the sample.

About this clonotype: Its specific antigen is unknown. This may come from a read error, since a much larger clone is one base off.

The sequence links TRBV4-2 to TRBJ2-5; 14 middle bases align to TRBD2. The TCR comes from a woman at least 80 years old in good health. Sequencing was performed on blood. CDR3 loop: CASSQDSLGLAGARGQYF. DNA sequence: TGTGCCAGCAGCCAAGATTCACTGGGACTAGCGGGGGCAAGGGGGCAGTACTTC.